This record looks at one T cell receptor beta chain sequence and its context. The record originates from a study of technical replicates of blood from a few donors. TCRdb's table, derived via immunoSEQ multiplex PCR, lists solely in-frame clones and lacks some. The data hold 75,000 to 100,000 clones, with about 96% observed a single time. The clonotype originates from a human donor in good health. The source material was T cells isolated from PBMCs.

The CDR3 sequence is CASSDTNTEAFF. The CDR3 DNA sequence: TGTGCCAGTAGTGACACAAACACTGAAGCTTTCTTT. The rearrangement links TRBV19 to TRBJ1-1; D uncertain. CDR3 size: 12 residues. Trimming took off 5 bases at V and 2 bases at J, with 6 bases between the two ends. Germline V CDR1 and CDR2: LNHDA, SQIVND (reference sequence).